The 27 T cell receptor beta chains listed next were all sequenced from one sample in a study of patients and donors after allogeneic stem cell transplantation. TCRdb reanalysed the RT-PCR reads using MiXCR and keeps one entry per CDR3 protein. The data show about a million distinct CDR3 sequences, about 20% seen once. The source material was blood, either unsorted or a sorted T cell fraction (not recorded which). The receptors were sampled from a human donor who was either an allogeneic HSCT recipient or a stem cell or donor lymphocyte infusion donor (not recorded which). It is not recorded whose cells these are; they may come from a transplant donor.

CDR3: CASSGDGGLQPQHF. DNA for the CDR3: TGCGCCAGCAGTGGGGACGGGGGCTTGCAGCCCCAGCATTTT. The rearrangement joins TRBV4-1 to TRBJ1-5; a possible D gene is TRBD1 (6 bases). The CDR3 contains 14 residues. The V and J ends lost 6 bases and 7 bases respectively, with 16 bases between them. Germline assignment: CDR1 MGHRA and CDR2 YSYEKL.

The chain uses TRBV7-6 and TRBJ2-1; no clear D gene. The CDR3 contains 16 residues. V lost 4 bases and J lost 0, with 13 bases in between. Per the germline V gene, CDR1 is SGHVS and CDR2 is FNYEAQ. CDR3 loop: CASSSLPQSSYNEQFF. In DNA form, the CDR3 reads TGTGCCAGCAGCTCCCTTCCCCAGAGCTCCTACAATGAGCAGTTCTTC.

The rearrangement uses TRBV3-1 and TRBJ2-1, with TRBD2 as a possible D gene (5 bases). V lost 1 base to trimming and J lost 9 bases, with 16 bases between them. Germline V gene lookup returns CDR1 LGHDT and CDR2 YNNKEL (reference sequence). The CDR3 contains 15 residues. The CDR3 DNA reads TGTGCCAGCAGCCAAGGTTACCAGGCGGGCCCTGAGCAGTTCTTC. This gives the protein CASSQGYQAGPEQFF.

This clonotype has only a few counts. This chain links TRBV13 with TRBJ2-1, with D unclear. Trimming took 1 base from V and 5 from J, leaving 15 bases between them. This CDR3 contains 16 residues. From germline, CDR1 is PRHDT and CDR2 FYEKMQ (reference sequence). CDR3: CASSLEGWADNNEQFF. CDR3 DNA: TGTGCCAGCAGCTTAGAGGGTTGGGCGGATAACAATGAGCAGTTCTTC.

This chain connects TRBV20-1 to TRBJ1-1; TRBD1 matches at 8 bases. Trimming removed 6 bases from V and 6 bases from J; junction bases left unmatched: 6. From germline, CDR1 is DFQATT and CDR2 SNEGSKA (reference sequence). The CDR3 length is 12 residues. In DNA, the CDR3 is TGCAGTGCAAGGACAGGGAGGCCTGAAGCTTTCTTT. Translated: CSARTGRPEAFF.

This clonotype was observed a few times. CDR3 coding DNA: TGTGCCAGCAGCCCCACAGCGGGTGCGCTCTACAATGAGCAGTTCTTC. This translates into CASSPTAGALYNEQFF. The V and J genes are TRBV7-9 and TRBJ2-1; TRBD2 might be the D (6 bases). This CDR3 region has 16 residues. V lost 5 bases and J lost 3, with 17 bases in between. Germline V gene sequence: CDR1 SEHNR, CDR2 FQNEAQ (reference sequence).

The gene calls are TRBV12-3 or TRBV12-4 and TRBJ2-3; D possibly corresponds to TRBD2 (5 bases). V was shortened by 3 bases and J by 3 bases, with 10 bases between the two germline ends. The CDR3 extends over 14 amino acids. The CDR3 nucleotides are TGTGCCAGCAGTTTTCGACCGGGGACAGATACGCAGTATTTT. It codes for CASSFRPGTDTQYF.

This chain connects TRBV7-2 to TRBJ2-2, with 9 nucleotides matching TRBD1. The CDR3 has 16 amino acids. V lost 5 bases, J lost 7 bases, and 11 bases stayed unmatched. The germline gives CDR1 SGHTA, CDR2 FQGNSA. Written as DNA, the CDR3 is TGTGCCAGCAGCCTATACGGGACAGGGTGGCACGGGGAGCTGTTTTTT. Protein sequence: CASSLYGTGWHGELFF. Drawing the rest from reference TRBV7-2 and TRBJ2-2, the complete variable domain is GAGVSQSPSNKVTEKGKDVELRCDPISGHTALYWYRQSLGQGLEFLIYFQGNSAPDKSGLPSDRFSAERTGGSVSTLTIQRTQQEDSAVYLCASSLYGTGWHGELFFGEGSRLTVL.

This clonotype showed up many times. The CDR3, as DNA: TGTGCCAGCAGCTCGGGACTTCCGAGCTCCTACAATGAGCAGTTCTTC. Protein sequence: CASSSGLPSSYNEQFF. The chain combines TRBV7-8 with TRBJ2-1; D is possibly TRBD2 (6 bases). The V end lost 4 bases, the J end lost 0 bases, and 13 bases lay between the germline ends. CDR3 length equals 16 residues. Per germline, CDR1 SGHVS and CDR2 FQNEAQ.

The chain recombines TRBV21-1 with TRBJ1-2. TRBV21-1 is noted as a pseudogene. CDR3 size: 16 residues. In nucleotides, the CDR3 is TGTGCCAGCAGCAAAGATGGAGCCCGACGACCCTATGGCTACACCTTC. Translation gives CASSKDGARRPYGYTF.

This chain connects TRBV10-3 to TRBJ1-2; D remains unclear. Trimming removed 8 bases from V and 2 bases from J, with 6 bases in between. Germline-derived CDR1 and CDR2 are ENHRY and SYGVKD. The CDR3 covers 11 residues. The CDR3 is CAIRGNYGYTF. For the CDR3, the DNA is TGTGCCATCCGAGGGAACTATGGCTACACCTTC.

This clonotype was observed a handful of times. The chain links TRBV7-8 to TRBJ2-5, with TRBD2 matching 9 bases. The CDR3 length is 16 residues. Germline CDR1 SGHVS, CDR2 FQNEAQ. Losses at the gene ends were 1 base for V and 7 bases for J; bases not matched to a gene: 10. CDR3 in DNA: TGTGCCAGCAGCTTAGGGGGGCTAGCGGGGCCACGGACCCAGTACTTC. This gives the protein CASSLGGLAGPRTQYF.

This clonotype was seen ten or more times. The V gene is TRBV24-1, the J gene TRBJ1-1; D might be TRBD1 (6 bases). The CDR3 totals 15 residues. Germline V CDR1 and CDR2: KGHDR, SFDVKD. V was clipped by 3 bases and J by 4 bases, with 14 bases between them. The CDR3 here is CATSDTTGPSTEAFF. The DNA of the CDR3 is TGTGCCACCAGTGATACGACAGGACCGAGCACTGAAGCTTTCTTT.

This clonotype has ten or more counts. The rearrangement uses TRBV5-1 and TRBJ2-1; 14 bases line up with TRBD2. Trimming cost V 4 bases and J 2 bases; bases outside gene matches: 8. The CDR3 spans 18 residues. In germline, CDR1 is SGHRS, CDR2 YFSETQ. In DNA form, the CDR3 reads TGCGCCAGCAGCCTAGGGACTAGCGGGAGCCCGGCCTACAATGAGCAGTTCTTC. Translation gives CASSLGTSGSPAYNEQFF.

This clonotype turned up a few times. The chain has TRBV9 and TRBJ2-1; 8 bases map to TRBD2. The germline V gene has CDR1 SGDLS and CDR2 YYNGEE. The length of the CDR3 is 13 residues. V shed 3 bases and J 7 bases; nucleotides not matched to a gene: 3. The CDR3 nucleotides are TGTGCCAGCAGCGCGGGGGGGGGTAATGAGCAGTTCTTC. Encoded protein: CASSAGGGNEQFF.

This clonotype was seen a few times. The V call is TRBV20-1, the J call TRBJ1-1, with 7 nucleotides matching TRBD1. V was clipped by 6 bases and J by 9 bases; unmatched bases: 13. The germline CDR1 and CDR2 sequences are DFQATT and SNEGSKA (reference sequence). The CDR3 consists of 13 residues. Here the CDR3 reads CSAPVEGTAKAFF. In DNA, the CDR3 is TGCAGTGCCCCCGTGGAGGGGACAGCTAAAGCTTTCTTT.

This clonotype was seen more than once but under ten times. The V call is TRBV11-2, the J call TRBJ2-1, with 10 bases lining up with TRBD2. The length of the CDR3 is 20 residues. V shed 5 bases, J shed 0 bases, and the junction held 16 bases outside the gene matches. Germline CDR1 reads SGHAT; CDR2 reads FQNNGV. CDR3 in DNA: TGTGCCAGCAGCACCCCTCAGGTAGCGGGGGGTCAGAGCTCCTACAATGAGCAGTTCTTC. Translated: CASSTPQVAGGQSSYNEQFF.

This clonotype was seen only a few times. The chain is built from TRBV2 and TRBJ2-5; TRBD1 matches at 10 bases. The CDR3 extends over 13 amino acids. Germline assignment: CDR1 SNHLY and CDR2 FYNNEI. Trimming removed 6 bases from V and 4 bases from J; junction bases left unmatched: 2. CDR3 amino acids: CASRGTGVETQYF. CDR3 sequence (DNA): TGTGCCAGCAGGGGGACAGGGGTAGAGACCCAGTACTTC. The full variable domain, its missing parts supplied by reference TRBV2 and TRBJ2-5, is EPEVTQTPSHQVTQMGQEVILRCVPISNHLYFYWYRQILGQKVEFLVSFYNNEISEKSEIFDDQFSVERPDGSNFTLKIRSTKLEDSAMYFCASRGTGVETQYFGPGTRLLVL.

V usage is TRBV7-6 and J usage is TRBJ1-4; no clear D gene. This CDR3 has 16 residues. V was cut by 4 bases and J by 0 bases, with 12 bases left in between. The germline V gene encodes CDR1 SGHVS and CDR2 FNYEAQ. In DNA form, the CDR3 reads TGTGCCAGCAGCTACCGTACAGCTGCAACTAATGAAAAACTGTTTTTT. It specifies CASSYRTAATNEKLFF.

The chain employs TRBV20-1 and TRBJ2-7, with no clear D. The CDR3 is 11 amino acids. The germline V gene encodes CDR1 DFQATT and CDR2 SNEGSKA (reference sequence). In DNA, the CDR3 is TGCAGGTACGGGCTTGCCTACGAGCAGTACTTC. It codes for CRYGLAYEQYF.

The chain is built from TRBV12-3 or TRBV12-4 and TRBJ1-1; D possibly corresponds to TRBD1 (5 bases). Deletions cut 2 bases from V and 5 bases from J, with 21 bases between. The CDR3 is 17 residues long. The CDR3 spells CASSLRGLKGVKTEAFF. The CDR3 DNA reads TGTGCCAGCAGTTTAAGGGGATTGAAGGGCGTAAAAACTGAAGCTTTCTTT.

The chain is built from TRBV4-3 and TRBJ1-2; D perhaps matches TRBD1 (6 bases). CDR3 size: 15 residues. The V and J ends lost 0 bases and 5 bases respectively, with 13 bases between them. Germline CDR1 reads LGHNA; CDR2 reads YSLEER. The CDR3 spells CASSQDGAGTYGYTF. As DNA, the CDR3 is TGCGCCAGCAGCCAAGATGGAGCAGGGACATATGGCTACACCTTC.

This chain uses TRBV19 with TRBJ2-1; tentatively, D is TRBD1 (5 bases). The CDR3 extends over 13 amino acids. The ends were cut back, 5 bases at V and 8 bases at J, with 13 bases in the middle. In germline, CDR1 is LNHDA, CDR2 SQIVND (reference sequence). In DNA form, the CDR3 reads TGTGCCAGTAGTCCAGAGGCAGGGTATGAGCAGTTCTTC. It codes for CASSPEAGYEQFF.

V usage is TRBV11-1 and J usage is TRBJ1-5; 9 bases match TRBD1. Germline V gene sequence: CDR1 SGHAT, CDR2 FQDESV (reference sequence). Germline trimming cut 4 bases from V and 1 base from J; bases unmatched to any gene: 11. The CDR3 is 18 amino acids. In DNA form, the CDR3 reads TGTGCCAGCAGCTACCACCGGGACAGGGCGGGAAGCAATCAGCCCCAGCATTTT. Its translation: CASSYHRDRAGSNQPQHF.

The chain couples TRBV2 to TRBJ2-5; D unresolved. Trimming cost V 6 bases and J 0 bases, with 8 bases left between them. CDR1 and CDR2 (germline): SNHLY, FYNNEI. The CDR3 is 13 amino acids. CDR3 nucleotides: TGTGCCAGCAGGCCCGACAACCAAGAGACCCAGTACTTC. Translating gives CASRPDNQETQYF.

This clonotype was seen a few times. The chain is built from TRBV11-1 and TRBJ1-2; no firm D call. The CDR3 loop spans 15 amino acids. The germline gives CDR1 SGHAT, CDR2 FQDESV (reference sequence). Trimming pared 2 bases from V and 5 bases from J, leaving 15 bases between. CDR3 amino acids: CASSLRTAAPYGYTF. The CDR3 region has the DNA TGTGCCAGCAGCTTAAGGACGGCCGCCCCGTATGGCTACACCTTC.

The chain uses TRBV7-2 and TRBJ1-6; the D is unclear. The CDR3 has 17 residues. V lost 5 bases, J lost 1 base, and 15 bases lay in between. Germline V gene sequence: CDR1 SGHTA, CDR2 FQGNSA. The CDR3 spells CASSPGLLRSYNSPLHF. The CDR3 DNA sequence: TGTGCCAGCAGCCCCGGGCTGTTACGGTCCTATAATTCACCCCTCCACTTT.